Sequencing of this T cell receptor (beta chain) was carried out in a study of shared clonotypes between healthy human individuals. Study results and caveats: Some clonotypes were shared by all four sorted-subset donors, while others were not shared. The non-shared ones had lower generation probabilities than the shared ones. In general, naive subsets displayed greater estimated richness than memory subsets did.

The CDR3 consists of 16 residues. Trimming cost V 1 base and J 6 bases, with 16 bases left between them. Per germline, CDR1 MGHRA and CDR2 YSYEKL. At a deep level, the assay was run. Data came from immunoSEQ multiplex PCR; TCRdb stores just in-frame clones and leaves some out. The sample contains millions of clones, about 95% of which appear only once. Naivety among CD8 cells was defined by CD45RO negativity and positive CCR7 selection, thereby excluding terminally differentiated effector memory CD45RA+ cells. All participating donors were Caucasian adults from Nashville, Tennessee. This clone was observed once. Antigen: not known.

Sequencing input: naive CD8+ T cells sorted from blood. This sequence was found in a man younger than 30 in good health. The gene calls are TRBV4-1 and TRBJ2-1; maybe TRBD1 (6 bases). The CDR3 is CASSQAGTPWSNEQFF. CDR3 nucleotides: TGCGCCAGCAGCCAAGCGGGGACACCCTGGAGCAATGAGCAGTTCTTC.